Following are 6 T cell receptor beta chains from one sample sequenced in a study of T-cell reconstitution after alpha-beta-depleted transplantation in children. Preparing the TCRbeta library involved the use of unique molecular identifiers. TCRdb re-called the PCR reads through MiXCR, storing one row per CDR3 protein. The sample yields about 980,000 distinct CDR3 sequences, around 30% seen once. This material consisted of PBMCs, mostly from graft donor cells, taken 360 days after TCRalphabeta/CD19-depleted stem cell transplant. The receptors shown here come from a boy under two years old who had a stem cell transplant for SCID, so the T cells may come from the graft donor.

This clonotype was picked up a small number of times. The V and J genes are TRBV7-3 and TRBJ2-5; D remains unclear. The CDR3 covers 13 residues. CDR1 and CDR2 (germline): SGHTA, FQGTGA. V was clipped by 1 base and J by 3 bases, with 6 bases between them. The CDR3 region is CASSLILEETQYF. Here the CDR3 DNA reads TGTGCCAGCAGCTTAATCCTCGAAGAGACCCAGTACTTC. Full variable domain (outside the CDR3, taken from reference TRBV7-3 and TRBJ2-5): GAGVSQTPSNKVTEKGKYVELRCDPISGHTALYWYRQSLGQGPEFLIYFQGTGAADDSGLPNDRFFAVRPEGSVSTLKIQRTERGDSAVYLCASSLILEETQYFGPGTRLLVL.

A note on this clonotype: In this CDR3 the conserved last residue, phenylalanine or tryptophan, is missing, so a read error is likely. The chain links TRBV4-3 to TRBJ2-1; D is unclear. This CDR3 is 17 amino acids long. The germline CDR1 and CDR2 sequences are LGHNA and YSLEER. Trimming cost V 0 bases and J 4 bases, with 16 bases left between them. DNA for the CDR3: TGCGCCAGCAGCCAAGACTATCGGGCAGCATTTTACAATGAGCAGTTCTGC. It is translated as CASSQDYRAAFYNEQFC.

The chain recombines TRBV11-2 with TRBJ1-3; D possibly corresponds to TRBD1 (5 bases). The CDR3 runs 18 residues. V lost 5 bases and J 0 bases, leaving 20 bases between the germline ends. CDR1 and CDR2 from the germline V gene are SGHAT and FQNNGV. This chain's CDR3 is CASSARGGGFGSGNTIYF. In DNA form, the CDR3 reads TGTGCCAGCAGCGCACGCGGCGGGGGATTCGGCTCTGGAAACACCATATATTTT.

This clonotype was observed a handful of times. The chain couples TRBV15 to TRBJ1-4; D might be TRBD1 (5 bases). Germline CDR1 LNHNV, CDR2 YYDKDF (reference sequence). The CDR3 loop spans 14 amino acids. V lost 5 bases, J lost 5 bases, and 12 bases lay in between. CDR3 residues: CATSSGTGNEKLFF. The CDR3 DNA reads as TGTGCCACCAGCTCCGGGACGGGGAATGAAAAACTGTTTTTT. Full variable domain (missing parts from reference TRBV15 and TRBJ1-4): DAMVIQNPRYQVTQFGKPVTLSCSQTLNHNVMYWYQQKSSQAPKLLFHYYDKDFNNEADTPDNFQSRRPNTSFCFLDIRSPGLGDTAMYLCATSSGTGNEKLFFGSGTQLSVL.

The rearrangement uses TRBV5-1 and TRBJ2-7; 9 bases fit TRBD2. Germline V gene data show CDR1 as SGHRS and CDR2 as YFSETQ. The V segment lost 2 bases and the J segment 3 bases; nucleotides outside the gene matches: 12. The CDR3 contains 17 residues. The CDR3 loop reads CASSFLRSGGSFYEQYF. CDR3 DNA: TGCGCCAGCAGCTTCCTCAGAAGCGGGGGGTCCTTCTACGAGCAGTACTTC. Supplemented by reference TRBV5-1 and TRBJ2-7, the full variable domain reads KAGVTQTPRYLIKTRGQQVTLSCSPISGHRSVSWYQQTPGQGLQFLFEYFSETQRNKGNFPGRFSGRQFSNSRSEMNVSTLELGDSALYLCASSFLRSGGSFYEQYFGPGTRLTVT.

Of note for this clonotype: Given a much more abundant clone one base away, this may be a read error. Without the conserved terminal phenylalanine or tryptophan, this CDR3 likely stems from a read error. The J gene is TRBJ1-2, the V gene TRBV15; the match to TRBD1 covers 7 bases. The V gene end was trimmed by 1 base and the J gene end by 8 bases; junction bases not matched to a gene: 7. This CDR3 region has 14 residues. Looked up from germline, CDR1 is LNHNV and CDR2 is YYDKDF (reference sequence). The CDR3 bases are TGTGCCACCAGCAGAGGACCCGGACAGGCGGGCTACACCTAC. Translating it yields CATSRGPGQAGYTY.